The following is a TCR beta chain sequence with its context. Isolated RNA was reverse transcribed in full, so expressed TCRB transcripts were sequenced. TCRdb's copy holds only in-frame clones and misses some; the assay was immunoSEQ multiplex PCR. The sample has around 140,000 clones, about 10% seen once. This sample is drawn from a study of beta chain features in type 1 diabetes. Sequences were obtained from naive CD4+ T cells from blood. This sequence was found in a man aged 18 to 30 in good health.

The chain's CDR3 is CASSLVGAGVRGDTQYF. CDR3 bases: TGTGCCAGCAGCTTAGTGGGAGCGGGGGTCCGTGGGGATACGCAGTATTTT. V usage is TRBV7-2 and J usage is TRBJ2-3; 8 nucleotides line up with TRBD2. The V gene's germline CDR1 is SGHTA and CDR2 FQGNSA. The CDR3 spans 17 residues. Losses at the gene ends were 1 base for V and 6 bases for J; bases not matched to a gene: 12.